Shown below are 4 T cell receptor beta chains from a single sample sequenced in a study of long-term antiretroviral therapy in people with HIV. At survey level, the immunoSEQ assay was run in its v3.0 version. Generated by immunoSEQ multiplex PCR, the TCRdb table keeps only in-frame clones and is missing some. The sample lists around 35,000 clones; 97% were seen once. The specimen comprised unsorted PBMCs, sampled 6.9 years after starting antiretroviral therapy. These receptors all come from a man aged 25 to 40 with HIV.

This clone was seen a few times. This sequence joins TRBV7-3 and TRBJ1-6; D unresolved. This CDR3 is built from 14 residues. V was shortened by 10 bases and J by 8 bases, with 18 bases between the two germline ends. Per germline, CDR1 SGHTA and CDR2 FQGTGA. CDR3 sequence (DNA): TGTGCCAACGCCGCGGGCAGCCTGGATTCACCCCTCCACTTT. This codes for CANAAGSLDSPLHF.

The rearrangement uses TRBV7-8 and TRBJ1-1; D unresolved. Germline CDR1 reads SGHVS; CDR2 reads FQNEAQ. Trimming took 0 bases from V and 1 from J, leaving 3 bases between them. The CDR3 covers 13 residues. CDR3 sequence reads: CASSLAGNTEAFF. The CDR3 bases are TGTGCCAGCAGCTTAGCAGGGAACACTGAAGCTTTCTTT. The variable domain in full, completed from reference TRBV7-8 and TRBJ1-1, reads GAGVSQSPRYKVAKRGQDVALRCDPISGHVSLFWYQQALGQGPEFLTYFQNEAQLDKSGLPSDRFFAERPEGSVSTLKIQRTQQEDSAVYLCASSLAGNTEAFFGQGTRLTVV.

The chain employs TRBV9 and TRBJ2-4; D not certain. Germline CDR1 reads SGDLS; CDR2 reads YYNGEE. Trimming stripped 5 bases from V and 9 bases from J, with 15 bases between. The CDR3 loop spans 13 amino acids. The chain's CDR3 is CASSTLDVGIQYF. DNA for the CDR3: TGTGCCAGCAGTACACTGGACGTAGGCATTCAGTACTTC.

On this clone itself: Other nucleotide sequences from this sample produce the same CDR3. The rearrangement uses TRBV5-1 and TRBJ1-5; 7 nucleotides line up with TRBD1. Trimming removed 1 base from V and 5 bases from J; junction bases left unmatched: 9. Germline V gene sequence: CDR1 SGHRS, CDR2 YFSETQ. This CDR3 is built from 16 residues. CDR3 sequence: CASSLSGTVEHQPQHF. The CDR3 nucleotides read TGCGCCAGCAGCTTGTCGGGGACAGTCGAACATCAGCCCCAGCATTTT.